The 13 T cell receptor beta chains presented below share a single source sample, sequenced in a study of CD8+ T cells in alopecia areata. Reverse transcribed after extraction, RNA yielded cDNA as the sequencing template. Assay used: immunoSEQ multiplex PCR; TCRdb lists only in-frame clones, some missing. The sample presents about 110,000 clones, none singletons. Sequencing was done on a sample of lesional skin. The receptors here all came from a C3H/HeJ mouse with alopecia areata. The MHC haplotype recorded for the strain is H2-k.

With respect to this clone: Gene names are the mouse ones. The read terminates 4 residues before the CDR3 end, so the remaining end is supplied by the germline J gene. The chain joins TRBV1 to TRBJ1-2, with unresolved D. Trimming removed 0 bases from V and 2 bases from J, with 7 bases in between. Per germline, CDR1 NSQYPW and CDR2 LRSPGD (reference sequence). This CDR3 has 14 amino acids. CDR3 DNA, as far as it was read: TGCACCTGCAGTGCAGAACATATTAACTCC. Amino acid sequence: CTCSAEHINS. The whole CDR3 sequence is CTCSAEHINSDYTF.

This clone was observed many times. Each gene name is a mouse one. The CDR3 extends 4 residues past the end of the read, so its final part is completed from the germline J gene. The gene calls are TRBV13-3 and TRBJ2-2; 9 nucleotides line up with TRBD1. In germline, CDR1 is NNHDY, CDR2 SYVADS. The CDR3 spans 14 residues. The V and J ends lost 0 bases and 6 bases, in that order; junction bases with no gene match: 0. The CDR3 sequence is CASSDGTGAGQLYF. The CDR3 DNA, read in part, is TGTGCCAGCAGTGATGGGACAGGGGCCGGG.

This clone turned up a few times. Gene names are the mouse ones. From the germline J gene comes the end of the CDR3, since the read stops 4 residues before it. V and J are TRBV1 and TRBJ2-5; 12 bases line up with TRBD2. The CDR3 length is 19 residues. Germline-derived CDR1 and CDR2 are NSQYPW and LRSPGD (reference sequence). V shed 3 bases and J 0 bases; nucleotides not matched to a gene: 10. CDR3 bases read: TGCACCTGCAGTGCGGCCCCCCGGACTGGGGGGGTTAACCAAGAC. Translated, it gives CTCSAAPRTGGVNQD. The CDR3 reads in full as CTCSAAPRTGGVNQDTQYF.

This clone was counted only a few times. Germline and genes here are mouse. The sequenced fragment ends 4 residues before the CDR3 boundary, so the rest is inferred from the germline J gene. The V and J genes are TRBV13-1 and TRBJ2-1; TRBD2 might be the D (6 bases). The CDR3 is made up of 15 amino acids. The V end lost 3 bases, the J end lost 4 bases, and 14 bases lay between the germline ends. CDR1 NSHNY and CDR2 SYGAGN come from the germline V gene. The CDR3 is CASSGWGDGYAEQFF. Incomplete CDR3 DNA: TGTGCCAGCAGTGGCTGGGGCGATGGTTATGCT.

Only a few counts were recorded for this clone. Gene names are the mouse ones. Read sequence stops 4 residues before the CDR3 end, and the germline J gene provides the missing end. Other DNA sequences in the same sample also yield this CDR3. The V call is TRBV17, the J call TRBJ2-5; TRBD2 agrees at 8 bases. Looked up from germline, CDR1 is MNHDT and CDR2 is YYDKIL. The V and J ends lost 2 bases and 2 bases, in that order; junction bases with no gene match: 3. The CDR3 loop spans 15 amino acids. This CDR3 reads CASSRKGLGQDTQYF. Partial CDR3 DNA: TGTGCTAGCAGTAGAAAAGGACTGGGCCAAGAC.

This clone was seen more than once but under ten times. Gene names refer to mouse genes. The sequence runs out 4 residues before the end of the CDR3; the remainder is reconstructed from the germline J gene. The chain links TRBV1 to TRBJ2-3; tentatively, D is TRBD1 (6 bases). Germline CDR1 reads NSQYPW; CDR2 reads LRSPGD (reference sequence). This CDR3 has 17 residues. Trimming stripped 3 bases from V and 0 bases from J, with 16 bases between. The CDR3 DNA, read in part, is TGCACCTGCAGTGCCGCGGGGACAAACCCTAGTGCAGAA. Translated, it gives CTCSAAGTNPSAE. The full CDR3 is CTCSAAGTNPSAETLYF.

This clone appeared a few times. The database protein in TCRdb disagrees with the DNA translation at residue 12; the sequence shown here was translated from the DNA. Mouse names are used for the genes. The covered CDR3 bases are TGCACCTGCAGTGCAACAGGGGTTGATAATTCGCCC. As protein: CTCSATGVDNSP. The entire CDR3 is CTCSATGVDNSPLYF. The rearrangement links TRBV1 to TRBJ1-6; the match to TRBD1 covers 7 bases. The missing CDR3 end, 3 residues past where the read stops, is filled in from the germline J gene. TRBJ1-6 is treated as an ORF (open reading frame) with a function not yet certain. Losses at the gene ends were 2 bases for V and 5 bases for J; bases not matched to a gene: 3. Germline V gene lookup returns CDR1 NSQYPW and CDR2 LRSPGD (reference sequence). This CDR3 has 15 amino acids.

In this sample, this clone turned up a few times. Gene names are the mouse ones. Sequencing ends 4 residues short of the CDR3 end; the germline J gene provides the rest. The rearrangement joins TRBV16 to TRBJ1-2; 12 bases map to TRBD1. The CDR3 is 16 amino acids. V shed 5 bases, J shed 3 bases, and the junction held 7 bases outside the gene matches. Germline V gives CDR1 SGHSA, CDR2 FRNQAP. Incomplete CDR3 DNA: TGTGCAAGCAGCCTCGGGACAGGGGGCGCGGACTCC. It codes for CASSLGTGGADS. In full, the CDR3 is CASSLGTGGADSDYTF.

Many counts were recorded for this clone. Gene labels here are mouse ones. The observed sequence ends 4 residues before the CDR3 terminus, with the missing tail filled in from the germline J gene. The chain combines TRBV13-3 with TRBJ1-4, with TRBD1 as a possible D gene (6 bases). The CDR3 sequence is 15 residues long. Germline V lookup: CDR1 NNHDY, CDR2 SYVADS. V was trimmed by 4 bases and J by 4 bases, leaving 14 bases between them. The DNA read from the CDR3 is TGTGCCAGCAGTCCCGGGACAAAATACAACGAA. Translation: CASSPGTKYNE. The entire CDR3 reads CASSPGTKYNERLFF.

A note on this clone: All gene names here are mouse names. The sequenced fragment ends 4 residues before the CDR3 boundary, so the rest is inferred from the germline J gene. The chain couples TRBV19 to TRBJ2-3, with 10 bases aligning to TRBD1. From germline, CDR1 is FNHDT and CDR2 SITEND (reference sequence). The CDR3 consists of 15 residues. V trimming: 2 bases; J trimming: 4 bases; junction bases outside the gene matches: 4. The CDR3 reads CASSMWTGGTETLYF. Partial CDR3 DNA: TGTGCCAGCAGTATGTGGACAGGGGGAACAGAA.

As for this clone: Gene names denote mouse genes. The covered CDR3 bases are TGCACCTGCAGTGCCTCCGACAGTTAT. Its protein is CTCSASDSY. The entire CDR3 reads CTCSASDSYEQYF. The chain is built from TRBV1 and TRBJ2-7; D perhaps matches TRBD1 (5 bases). Read data end 4 residues before the CDR3 end; the end is taken from the germline J gene. The CDR3 runs to 13 residues. Germline CDR1 NSQYPW, CDR2 LRSPGD (reference sequence).

This clone was seen at least ten times. Germline and genes here are mouse. The read ends 4 residues early relative to the CDR3; the germline J gene fills the gap. This chain uses TRBV13-3 with TRBJ2-7; 8 bases map to TRBD2. Trimming removed 6 bases from V and 0 bases from J; junction bases left unmatched: 5. The length of the CDR3 is 14 residues. CDR1 is NNHDY, CDR2 SYVADS, per germline. The sequenced CDR3 bases are TGTGCCAGCACACGACTGGGGAGCTCCTAT. Protein: CASTRLGSSY. The CDR3, in full, reads CASTRLGSSYEQYF.

This clone was detected a few times. The gene names here belong to mouse. The CDR3 end lies 4 residues beyond the end of the read and is filled in from the germline J gene. The chain uses TRBV13-2 and TRBJ2-5, with D possibly TRBD2 on 6 matching bases. Trimming took 3 bases from V and 3 from J, leaving 8 bases between them. Germline V lookup: CDR1 NNHNN, CDR2 SYGAGS (reference sequence). The CDR3 length is 13 residues. Partial CDR3 DNA: TGTGCCAGCGGTGGGGGACTTCAAGAC. This gives the protein CASGGGLQD. The whole CDR3 protein reads CASGGGLQDTQYF.